This is a list of T cell receptor beta chains from one sample in a study of T cells in localized non-small cell lung cancer. The protocol was immunoSEQ multiplex PCR, while the TCRdb copy is restricted to in-frame clones and leaves out a portion. The table lists 78,000 or so clones, roughly 81% of them singletons. The sequencing used peripheral blood, collected before any cancer treatment. Every receptor here comes from a man between 40 and 70 years old with stage I lung adenocarcinoma. Each CDR3 is given without its conserved first and last residue.

V	J	CDR3
TRBV6-5	TRBJ2-5	ASSLRGSETQY
TRBV2	TRBJ2-1	ASSLAGGGSREQF
TRBV4-1	TRBJ2-1	ASSQESGGQGYNEQF
TRBV6-1	TRBJ2-7	ASSTGTGAYEQY
TRBV5-1	TRBJ2-7	ASSLAGTGAYEQY
TRBV28	TRBJ2-7	ASEVGGYEQY
TRBV30	TRBJ2-3	AWNRVREAGTQY
TRBV4-3	TRBJ1-2	ASRRKGGISRQCSNYGYT
TRBV19	TRBJ1-5	ASSIDRDSNQPQH
TRBV7-2	TRBJ2-5	ASSLRDRDWETQY
TRBV5-1	TRBJ2-3	ASSLVLAADTQY
TRBV7-9	TRBJ2-6	ASSPGTGILSGANVLT
TRBV9	TRBJ1-1	ASSQPPAGTTEAF
TRBV11-2	TRBJ2-7	ASSLLAGSYEQY
TRBV7-8	TRBJ1-1	ASSLAAGMRMNTEAF
TRBV19	TRBJ2-3	ASGRAGAADTQY
TRBV9	TRBJ1-3	ASSVGGGGSARISTIY
TRBV6-5	TRBJ2-6	ASSYSQDTGANVLT
TRBV9	TRBJ2-7	ASSPRHEQTYEQY
TRBV29-1	TRBJ2-1	SGGLLGEDNEQF
TRBV19	TRBJ2-7	ASSIGVRREQY
TRBV6-1	TRBJ2-2	ASRARDFYTGELF
TRBV7-9	TRBJ1-2	ASSLRTYYGYT
TRBV7-8	TRBJ2-2	ASSPAADSNTGELF
TRBV7-9	TRBJ1-1	ASSPDTGSTEAF
TRBV27	TRBJ1-1	ASSRVRGSEAF
TRBV5-1	TRBJ2-7	ASSPEGGAAREQY
TRBV5-1	TRBJ2-3	ASSTGLDINTDTQY
TRBV19	TRBJ2-3	ASNSLGDTQY
TRBV7-8	TRBJ1-4	ASSPRRAGGSEKLF
TRBV19	TRBJ1-5	ASNPTDRGSNQPQH
TRBV2	TRBJ1-1	ASSNQMNTEAF
TRBV5-1	TRBJ2-3	ASSLPALRDTQY
TRBV7-9	TRBJ1-2	ASSLSSSGSANYGYT
TRBV2	TRBJ2-1	ASSPANNEQF
TRBV18	TRBJ2-7	ASSPGTREQY
TRBV5-1	TRBJ2-3	ASSLTSGSTDTQY
TRBV6-5	TRBJ1-2	ASNTADYGYT
TRBV27	TRBJ1-1	ASVTGSGSQAF
TRBV27	TRBJ1-1	ASSRNGANTEAF
TRBV5-4	TRBJ2-7	ASSPEVISYEQY
TRBV9	TRBJ1-2	ASSAHSDGYT
TRBV7-8	TRBJ2-1	AILAVSSYNEQF
TRBV9	TRBJ2-2	ASSVKPAGGTGELF
TRBV11-2	TRBJ2-1	ASSLAPGGGRNEQF
TRBV19	TRBJ1-1	ASRPLGPNTEAF
TRBV5-4	TRBJ2-1	ASSLLKAASGEQF
TRBV30	TRBJ2-1	AWSVLAEQF
TRBV6-5	TRBJ1-5	ASKPTPSPGRHQH
TRBV9	TRBJ2-2	ASSVDGSRVTGELF
TRBV7-8	TRBJ1-6	ASSLYRLQGGSSPLH
TRBV7-9	TRBJ2-4	ASSYYGVAKNIQY
TRBV2	TRBJ1-5	ASSGDPASNQPQH
TRBV11-2	TRBJ2-5	ASSLQETQY
TRBV6-1	TRBJ1-3	ASRADRGNTIY